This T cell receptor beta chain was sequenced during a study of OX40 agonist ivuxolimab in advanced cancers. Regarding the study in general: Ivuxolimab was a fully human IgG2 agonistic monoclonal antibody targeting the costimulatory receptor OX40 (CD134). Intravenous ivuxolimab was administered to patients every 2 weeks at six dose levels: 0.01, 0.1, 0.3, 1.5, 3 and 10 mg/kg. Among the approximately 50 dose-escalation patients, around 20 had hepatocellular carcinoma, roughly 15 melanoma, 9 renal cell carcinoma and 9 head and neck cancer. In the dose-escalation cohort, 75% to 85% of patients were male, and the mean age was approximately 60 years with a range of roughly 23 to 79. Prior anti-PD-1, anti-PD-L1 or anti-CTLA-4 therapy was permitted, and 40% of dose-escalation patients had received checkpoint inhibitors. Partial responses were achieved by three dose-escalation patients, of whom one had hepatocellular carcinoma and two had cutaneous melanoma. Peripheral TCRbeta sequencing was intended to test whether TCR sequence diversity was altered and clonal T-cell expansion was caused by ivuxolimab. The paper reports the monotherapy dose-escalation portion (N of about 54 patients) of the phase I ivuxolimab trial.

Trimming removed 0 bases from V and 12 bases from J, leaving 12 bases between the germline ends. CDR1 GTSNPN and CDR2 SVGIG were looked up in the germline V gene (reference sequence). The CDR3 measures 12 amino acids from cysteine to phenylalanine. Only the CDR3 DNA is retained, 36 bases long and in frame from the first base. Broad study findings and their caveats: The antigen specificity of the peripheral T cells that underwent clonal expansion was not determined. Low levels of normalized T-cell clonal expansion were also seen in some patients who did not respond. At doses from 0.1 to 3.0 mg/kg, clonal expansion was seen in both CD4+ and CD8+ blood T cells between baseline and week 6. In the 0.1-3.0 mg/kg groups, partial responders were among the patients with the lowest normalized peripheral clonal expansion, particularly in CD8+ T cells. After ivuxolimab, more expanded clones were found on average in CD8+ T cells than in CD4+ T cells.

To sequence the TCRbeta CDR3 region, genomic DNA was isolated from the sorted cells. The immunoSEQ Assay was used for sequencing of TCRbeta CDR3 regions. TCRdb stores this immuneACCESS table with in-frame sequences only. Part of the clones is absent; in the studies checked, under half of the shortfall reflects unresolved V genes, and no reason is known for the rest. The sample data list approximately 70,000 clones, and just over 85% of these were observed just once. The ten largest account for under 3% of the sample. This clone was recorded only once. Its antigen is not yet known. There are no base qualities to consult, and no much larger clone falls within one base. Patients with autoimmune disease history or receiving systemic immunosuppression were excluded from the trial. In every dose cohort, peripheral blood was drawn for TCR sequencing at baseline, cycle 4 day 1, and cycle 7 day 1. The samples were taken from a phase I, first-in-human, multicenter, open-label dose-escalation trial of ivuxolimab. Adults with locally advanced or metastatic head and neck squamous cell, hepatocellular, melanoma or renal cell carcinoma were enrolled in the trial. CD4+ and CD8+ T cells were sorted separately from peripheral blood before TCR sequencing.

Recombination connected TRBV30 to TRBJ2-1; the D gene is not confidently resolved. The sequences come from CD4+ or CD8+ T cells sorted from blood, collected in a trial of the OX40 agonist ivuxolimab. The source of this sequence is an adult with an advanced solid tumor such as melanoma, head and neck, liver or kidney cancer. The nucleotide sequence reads TGTGCCTGGAGTGTACTTGGGATCCCGCAGTTCTTC. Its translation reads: CAWSVLGIPQFF.